The TCR beta chain described here comes from a study of blood T cell repertoires in COVID-19. Overall study: Sample material is recorded as cDNA or gDNA derived from T cells, B-cell-depleted T cells, or PBMCs.

The V end was cut by 2 bases, the J end by 7 bases, with 24 bases between. Germline V gene lookup returns CDR1 SGHRS and CDR2 YFSETQ. The CDR3 sequence is 18 residues long. Sequencing used immunoSEQ multiplex PCR; TCRdb keeps in-frame clones, though not all of them. The sample contains roughly 440,000 clones, around 88% of which appear only once. V is TRBV5-1 and J is TRBJ1-4; D might be TRBD1 (6 bases). The clonotype was recovered from a woman aged 45 to 65 with COVID-19, enrolled during active disease. Sequencing used peripheral blood. In DNA form, the CDR3 reads TGCGCCAGCAGCTTTGGGGGGGCAGGTAGCCGTATCAGTGAAAAACTGTTTTTT. Translation: CASSFGGAGSRISEKLFF.